Here is one T cell receptor beta chain with its context. Its antigen target is currently unknown. The input lacks base qualities; no much larger clone sits a single base away. This sample is part of a study of blood T cell repertoires in COVID-19 (dated by TCRdb to 2020 to 2022). About the investigation overall: Samples covering the acute and convalescent phases of COVID-19 were provided by collaborators in the United States, Italy and Spain. The dataset comprised deeply sampled blood TCRbeta repertoires from subjects exposed to, actively infected with, or recovered from COVID-19. The sample metadata nearly always contained a de-identified subject ID, COVID-19 status, age in years and sex. The material from the prospective study consisted of cDNA or gDNA derived from T cells, B-cell-depleted T cells, or PBMCs. Where available, HLA class I and class II types were taken from metadata supplied by the sample provider and were not determined by assay-based typing. The samples were drawn from the first 160 participants of the ongoing ImmuneRACE study and from 1,254 subjects provided by 6 global collaborators. The repertoires were released in a freely available public database intended as a resource for research on the immune response to SARS-CoV-2.

The collaborating institutions used their own protocols to collect whole blood in K2EDTA tubes. For TCRbeta analysis, collaborator samples were shipped as frozen whole blood, as isolated PBMCs, or as DNA extracted from either sample type. Summary of the overall study and its limitations: The amount of clinical and demographic metadata varied by source and participant and was provided uncurated.

The CDR3 holds 17 amino acids from the cysteine to the phenylalanine. The DNA shown is the 51-base CDR3, in frame from base 1. V ends up 5 bases short and J 2 bases short, with an unmatched junction base count of 9. CDR1 and CDR2, looked up from the germline V gene (reference sequence), are LGHDT and YNNKEL. TCRbeta CDR3 regions were amplified from genomic DNA using the immunoSEQ Assay, a bias-controlled multiplex PCR. Regarding the original processing steps: Nucleated cell counts per sample were estimated from amplification of reference gene primers within the assay. To quantify the absolute abundance of each unique TCRbeta CDR3 rearrangement, sequence reads were collapsed and filtered. For each sample, productive Simpson clonality was calculated as the square root of Simpson's diversity index across productive rearrangements. The clones in this table, taken by TCRdb from immuneACCESS, are in-frame only. Not every clone is retained; where verified, under half of the shortfall comes from an unresolved V gene, and the cause of the rest is unknown. That table is the source of V, J and clone size, and D and trimming were worked out from the DNA. This sample gives under 250,000 clones in total; 80% to 90% of them show up just once. The biggest ten clones account for approximately 8.6% of the sample.

The sequence links TRBV3-1 (or the pseudogene TRBV3-2) to TRBJ2-5; the central 12 bases match TRBD2. The clonotype was recovered from a man aged 40-55 years with active or convalescent COVID-19. The specimen was peripheral blood. The CDR3 in this case is CASSGRRGTSGQETQYF. The DNA is TGTGCCAGCAGCGGAAGAAGAGGGACTAGCGGGCAAGAGACCCAGTACTTC.